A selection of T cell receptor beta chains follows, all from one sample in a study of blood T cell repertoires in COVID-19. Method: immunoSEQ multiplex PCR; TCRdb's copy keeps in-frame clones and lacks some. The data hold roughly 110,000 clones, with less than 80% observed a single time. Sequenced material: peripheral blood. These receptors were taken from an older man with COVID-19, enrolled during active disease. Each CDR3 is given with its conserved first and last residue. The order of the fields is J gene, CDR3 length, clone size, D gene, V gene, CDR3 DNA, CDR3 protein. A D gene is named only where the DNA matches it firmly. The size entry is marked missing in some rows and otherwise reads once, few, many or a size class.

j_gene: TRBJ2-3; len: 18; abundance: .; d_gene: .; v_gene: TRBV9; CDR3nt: TGTGCCAGCAGCGTACGGGCATCGGCGGGGGCCATCACAGATACGCAGTATTTT; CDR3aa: CASSVRASAGAITDTQYF
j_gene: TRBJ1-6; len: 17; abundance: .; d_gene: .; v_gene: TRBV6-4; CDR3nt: TGTGCCAGCAGTGACCCTAAAGTGGAGGCGTGGAACTCACCCCTCCACTTT; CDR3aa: CASSDPKVEAWNSPLHF
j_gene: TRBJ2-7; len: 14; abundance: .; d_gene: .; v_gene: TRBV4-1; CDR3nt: TGCGCCAGCAGCCAAGCGGACAGAGTCTACGAGCAGTACTTC; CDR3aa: CASSQADRVYEQYF
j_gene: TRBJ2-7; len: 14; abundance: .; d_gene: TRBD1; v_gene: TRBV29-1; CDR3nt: TGCAGCGTTGAAACCGGGACAGCCCTACGAGAGCAGTACTTC; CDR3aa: CSVETGTALREQYF
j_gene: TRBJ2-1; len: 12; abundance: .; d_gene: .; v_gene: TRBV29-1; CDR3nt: TGCAGCGCCCCGGGTTACGCCAATGAGCAGTTCTTC; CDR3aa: CSAPGYANEQFF
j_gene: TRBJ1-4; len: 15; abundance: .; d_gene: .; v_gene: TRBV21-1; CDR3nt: TGTGCCAGCAGCTCCCGGACACCAACTAATGAAAAACTGTTTTTT; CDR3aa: CASSSRTPTNEKLFF
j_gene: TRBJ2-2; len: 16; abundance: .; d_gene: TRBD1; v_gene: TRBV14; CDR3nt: TGTGCCAGCAGCCGACTCGTAGGACAGGGGACCGGGGAGCTGTTTTTT; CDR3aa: CASSRLVGQGTGELFF
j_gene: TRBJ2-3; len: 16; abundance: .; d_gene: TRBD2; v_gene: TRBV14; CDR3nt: TGTGCCAGCAGCCAATGGAGCGGGAGATTGAGTGATACGCAGTATTTT; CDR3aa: CASSQWSGRLSDTQYF
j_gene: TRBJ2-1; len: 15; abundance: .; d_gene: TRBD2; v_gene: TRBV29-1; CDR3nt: TGCAGCGTGGTGGTTGCGGGAGGGCTGAACAATGAGCAGTTCTTC; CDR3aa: CSVVVAGGLNNEQFF
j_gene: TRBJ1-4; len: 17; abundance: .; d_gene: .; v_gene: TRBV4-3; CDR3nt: TGCGCCAGCAGCCCGAACCCAACAGGGAACTCTTTCGAAAAACTGTTTTTT; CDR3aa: CASSPNPTGNSFEKLFF
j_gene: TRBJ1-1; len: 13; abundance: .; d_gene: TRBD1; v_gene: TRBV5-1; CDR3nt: TGCGCCAGCAGCTGGACAGGGGTCACTGAAGCTTTCTTT; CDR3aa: CASSWTGVTEAFF
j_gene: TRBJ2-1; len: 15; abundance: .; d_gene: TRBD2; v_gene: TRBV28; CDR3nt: TGTGCCAGCAGTTTAGGACTAGCGCCGTACAATGAGCAGTTCTTC; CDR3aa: CASSLGLAPYNEQFF
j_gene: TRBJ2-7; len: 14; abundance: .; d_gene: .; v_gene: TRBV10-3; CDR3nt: TGTGCCATCAGTAATAGCGGAAACTCCTACGAGCAGTACTTC; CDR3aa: CAISNSGNSYEQYF
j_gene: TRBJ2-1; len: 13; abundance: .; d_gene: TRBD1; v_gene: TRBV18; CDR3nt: TGTGCCAGCTCAGGGACAGGCTACAATGAGCAGTTCTTC; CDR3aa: CASSGTGYNEQFF
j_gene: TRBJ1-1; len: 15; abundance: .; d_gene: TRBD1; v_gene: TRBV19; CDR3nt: TGTGCCAGTAGTATTGGGACAGGGGTGAACACTGAAGCTTTCTTT; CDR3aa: CASSIGTGVNTEAFF
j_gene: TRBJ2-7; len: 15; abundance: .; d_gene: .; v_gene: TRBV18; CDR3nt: TGTGCCAGCTCACCACAAAACAGGGTTGGGTACGAGCAGTACTTC; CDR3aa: CASSPQNRVGYEQYF
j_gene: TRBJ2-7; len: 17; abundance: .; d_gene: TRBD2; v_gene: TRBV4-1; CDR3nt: TGCGCCAGCAGCCAAGGACCCACTAGCGGGGGCTCCTACGAGCAGTACTTC; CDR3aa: CASSQGPTSGGSYEQYF
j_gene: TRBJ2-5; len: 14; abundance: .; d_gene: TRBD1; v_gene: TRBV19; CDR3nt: TGTGCCAGTAGTCCGAGACAGGGAAGGGAGACCCAGTACTTC; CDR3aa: CASSPRQGRETQYF
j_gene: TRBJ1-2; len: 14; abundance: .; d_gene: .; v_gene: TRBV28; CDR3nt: TGTGCCAGCAGTTTATGGGCAGGGTCCTATGGCTACACCTTC; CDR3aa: CASSLWAGSYGYTF
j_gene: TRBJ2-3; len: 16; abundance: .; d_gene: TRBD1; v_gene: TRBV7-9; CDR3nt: TGTGCCAGCAGTGCCGGACAGGGGCTACGCACAGATACGCAGTATTTT; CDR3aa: CASSAGQGLRTDTQYF
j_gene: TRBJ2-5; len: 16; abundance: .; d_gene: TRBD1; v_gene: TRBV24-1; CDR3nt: TGTGCCACCAGTGATCCGGGACAGGGAGGGCAAGAGACCCAGTACTTC; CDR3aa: CATSDPGQGGQETQYF
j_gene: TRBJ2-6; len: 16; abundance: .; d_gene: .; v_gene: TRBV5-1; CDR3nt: TGCGCCAGCAGCTTGTATGGCAGCGCTGGGGCCAACGTCCTGACTTTC; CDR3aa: CASSLYGSAGANVLTF
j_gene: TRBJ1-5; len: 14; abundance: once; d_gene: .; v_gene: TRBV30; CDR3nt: TGTGCCTGGAGTTTGGACAATAGCAATCAGCCCCAGCATTTT; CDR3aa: CAWSLDNSNQPQHF
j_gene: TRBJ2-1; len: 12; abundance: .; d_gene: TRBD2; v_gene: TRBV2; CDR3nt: TGTGCCAGCACGGGGGGATACAATGAGCAGTTCTTC; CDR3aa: CASTGGYNEQFF
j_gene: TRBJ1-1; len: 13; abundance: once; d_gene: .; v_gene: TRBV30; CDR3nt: TGTGCCTGGACAACTCAGGGTGGAACTGAAGCTTTCTTT; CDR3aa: CAWTTQGGTEAFF
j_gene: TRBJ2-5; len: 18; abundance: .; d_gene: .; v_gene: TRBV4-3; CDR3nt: TGCGCCAGCAGCCAAGATATTATCCAGGGACTGTACCAAGAGACCCAGTACTTC; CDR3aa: CASSQDIIQGLYQETQYF
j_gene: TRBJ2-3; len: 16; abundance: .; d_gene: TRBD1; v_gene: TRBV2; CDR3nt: TGTGCCAGCAGTGTTTTAGGGGGCAGGGGCACAGATACGCAGTATTTT; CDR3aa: CASSVLGGRGTDTQYF
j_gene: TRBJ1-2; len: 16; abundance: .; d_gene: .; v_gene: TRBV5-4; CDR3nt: TGTGCCAGCAGCTTGGGACAGGCTCAAGCTAACTATGGCTACACCTTC; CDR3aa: CASSLGQAQANYGYTF
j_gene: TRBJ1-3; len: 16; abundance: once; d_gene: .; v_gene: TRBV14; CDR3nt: TGTGCCAGCAGCCAAGATTTTAGGAGGACGGGAAACACCATATATTTT; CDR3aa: CASSQDFRRTGNTIYF
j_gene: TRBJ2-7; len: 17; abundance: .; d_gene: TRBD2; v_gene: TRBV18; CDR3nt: TGTGCCAGCTCACCAGGGCTAGCGGGAGTTAGCTCCTACGAGCAGTACTTC; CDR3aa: CASSPGLAGVSSYEQYF
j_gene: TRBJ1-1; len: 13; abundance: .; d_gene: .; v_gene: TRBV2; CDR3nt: TGTGCCAGCACCCGAGACAGTAACACTGAAGCTTTCTTT; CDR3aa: CASTRDSNTEAFF
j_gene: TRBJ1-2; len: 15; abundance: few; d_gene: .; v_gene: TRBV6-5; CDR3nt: TGTGCCAGCACCCCCGCGACAGTTGGCGTCTATGGCTACACCTTC; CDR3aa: CASTPATVGVYGYTF
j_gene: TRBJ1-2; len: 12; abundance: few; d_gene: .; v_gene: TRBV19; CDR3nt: TGTGCCAGTAGAAGACAGAGCTATGGCTACACCTTC; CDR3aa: CASRRQSYGYTF
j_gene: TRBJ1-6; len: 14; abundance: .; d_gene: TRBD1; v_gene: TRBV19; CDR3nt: TGTGCCAGTAGTAGGGACAGGACGAATTCACCCCTCCACTTT; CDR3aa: CASSRDRTNSPLHF
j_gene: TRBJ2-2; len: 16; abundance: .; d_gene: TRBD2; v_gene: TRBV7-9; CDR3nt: TGTGCCAGCAGCCGATACACTAGCGGTTACACCGGGGAGCTGTTTTTT; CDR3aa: CASSRYTSGYTGELFF
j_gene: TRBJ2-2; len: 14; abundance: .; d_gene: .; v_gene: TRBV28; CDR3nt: TGTGCCAGCAGTTTGGTTCGTGAGGGCGGGGAGCTGTTTTTT; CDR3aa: CASSLVREGGELFF
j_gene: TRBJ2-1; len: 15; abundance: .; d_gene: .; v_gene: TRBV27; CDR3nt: TGTGCCAGCAGTTGGATAGGAGGGTCCTACAATGAGCAGTTCTTC; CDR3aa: CASSWIGGSYNEQFF